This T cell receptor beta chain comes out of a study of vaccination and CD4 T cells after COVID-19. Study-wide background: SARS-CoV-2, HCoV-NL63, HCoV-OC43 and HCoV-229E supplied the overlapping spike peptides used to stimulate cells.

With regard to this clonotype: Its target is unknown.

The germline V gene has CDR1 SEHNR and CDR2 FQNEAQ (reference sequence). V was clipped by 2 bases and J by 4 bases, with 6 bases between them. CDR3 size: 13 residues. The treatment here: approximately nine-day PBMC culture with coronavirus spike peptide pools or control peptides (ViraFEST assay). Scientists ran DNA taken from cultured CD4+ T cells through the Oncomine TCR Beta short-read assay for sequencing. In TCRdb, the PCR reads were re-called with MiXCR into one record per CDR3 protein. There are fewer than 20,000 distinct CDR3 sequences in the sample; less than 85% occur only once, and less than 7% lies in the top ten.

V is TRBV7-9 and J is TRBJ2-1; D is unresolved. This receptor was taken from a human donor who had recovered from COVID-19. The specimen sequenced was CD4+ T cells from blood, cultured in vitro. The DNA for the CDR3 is TGTGCCAGCAGCTTAACAAGTTACAATGAGCAGTTCTTC. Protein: CASSLTSYNEQFF.